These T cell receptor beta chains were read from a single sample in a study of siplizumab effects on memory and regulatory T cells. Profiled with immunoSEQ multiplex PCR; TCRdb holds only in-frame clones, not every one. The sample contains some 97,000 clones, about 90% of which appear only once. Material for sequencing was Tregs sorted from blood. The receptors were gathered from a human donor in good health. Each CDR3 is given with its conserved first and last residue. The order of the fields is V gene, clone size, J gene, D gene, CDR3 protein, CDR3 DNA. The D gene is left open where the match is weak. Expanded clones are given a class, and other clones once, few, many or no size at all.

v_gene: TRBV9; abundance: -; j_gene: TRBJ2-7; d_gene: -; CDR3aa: CASSPLEVSSYEQYF; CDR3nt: TGTGCCAGCAGCCCCCTCGAGGTTAGCTCCTACGAGCAGTACTTC
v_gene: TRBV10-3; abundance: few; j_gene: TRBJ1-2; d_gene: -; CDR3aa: CAISADTTNYGYTF; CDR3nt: TGTGCCATCAGCGCTGACACCACTAACTATGGCTACACCTTC
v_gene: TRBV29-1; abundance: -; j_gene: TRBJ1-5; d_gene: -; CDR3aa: CSVRDSNQPQHF; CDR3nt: TGCAGCGTAAGGGACAGCAATCAGCCCCAGCATTTT
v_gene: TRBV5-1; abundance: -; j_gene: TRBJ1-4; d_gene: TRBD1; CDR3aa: CASSFGQGEKLFF; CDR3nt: TGCGCCAGCAGCTTCGGACAGGGCGAAAAACTGTTTTTT
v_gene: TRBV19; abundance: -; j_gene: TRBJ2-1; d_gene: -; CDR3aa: CASSAGRGPYNEQFF; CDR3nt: TGTGCCAGTAGTGCCGGGCGGGGACCCTACAATGAGCAGTTCTTC
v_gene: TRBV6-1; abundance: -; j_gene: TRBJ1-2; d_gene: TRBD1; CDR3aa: CASNLGQGGYTF; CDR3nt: TGTGCCAGCAACTTAGGACAGGGCGGGTACACCTTC
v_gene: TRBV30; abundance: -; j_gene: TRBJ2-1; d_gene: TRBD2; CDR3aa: CACLGLVVEQFF; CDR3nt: TGTGCCTGCCTAGGACTAGTGGTTGAGCAGTTCTTC
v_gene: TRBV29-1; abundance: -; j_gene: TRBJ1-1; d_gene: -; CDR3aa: CSAIRGVVNTEAFF; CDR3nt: TGCAGCGCTATTCGCGGTGTGGTGAACACTGAAGCTTTCTTT
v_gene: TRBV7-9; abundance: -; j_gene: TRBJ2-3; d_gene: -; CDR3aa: CASSETGWGTDTQYF; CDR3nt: TGTGCCAGCAGCGAAACAGGGTGGGGCACAGATACGCAGTATTTT
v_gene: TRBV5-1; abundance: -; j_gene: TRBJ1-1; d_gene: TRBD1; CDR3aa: CASSSGGSTEAFF; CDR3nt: TGCGCCAGCAGCTCAGGGGGAAGCACTGAAGCTTTCTTT
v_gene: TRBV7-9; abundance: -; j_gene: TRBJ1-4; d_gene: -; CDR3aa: CASSLAGGGEKLFF; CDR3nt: TGTGCCAGCAGCTTAGCTGGGGGCGGTGAAAAACTGTTTTTT
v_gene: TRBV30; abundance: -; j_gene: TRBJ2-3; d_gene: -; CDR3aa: CACHPPAQTDTQYF; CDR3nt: TGTGCCTGCCACCCACCAGCACAGACAGATACGCAGTATTTT
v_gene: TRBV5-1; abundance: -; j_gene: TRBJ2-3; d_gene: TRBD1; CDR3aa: CASSLGTGRSYF; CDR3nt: TGCGCCAGCAGCTTGGGGACAGGGAGGTCGTATTTT
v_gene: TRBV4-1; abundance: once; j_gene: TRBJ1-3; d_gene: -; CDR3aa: CASSQDGTFGSGNTIYF; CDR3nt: TGCGCCAGCAGCCAAGACGGGACCTTCGGATCCGGAAACACCATATATTTT
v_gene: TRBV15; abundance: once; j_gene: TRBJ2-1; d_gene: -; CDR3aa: CATSVQSSYNEQFF; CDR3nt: TGTGCCACCAGCGTCCAGAGCTCCTACAATGAGCAGTTCTTC
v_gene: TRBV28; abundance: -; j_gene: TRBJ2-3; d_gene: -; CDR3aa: CASSFQDRVLNTQYF; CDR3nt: TGTGCCAGCAGTTTCCAGGACAGAGTACTAAATACGCAGTATTTT
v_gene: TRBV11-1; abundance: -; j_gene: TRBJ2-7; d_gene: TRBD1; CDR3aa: CASSRQGAPSYEQYF; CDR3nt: TGTGCCAGCAGCCGACAGGGAGCGCCCTCCTACGAGCAGTACTTC
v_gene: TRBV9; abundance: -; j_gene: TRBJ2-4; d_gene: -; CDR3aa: CASSSLGGQKNIQYF; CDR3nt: TGTGCCAGCAGCTCACTTGGGGGGCAGAAAAACATTCAGTACTTC
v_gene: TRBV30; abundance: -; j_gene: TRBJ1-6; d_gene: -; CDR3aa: CAWRRLSSYNSPLHF; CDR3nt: TGTGCCTGGAGACGACTGAGCTCCTATAATTCACCCCTCCACTTT
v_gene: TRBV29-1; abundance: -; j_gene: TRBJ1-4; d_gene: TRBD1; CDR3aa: CSVEVQGQGYEKLFF; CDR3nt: TGCAGCGTTGAAGTGCAGGGACAGGGTTACGAAAAACTGTTTTTT
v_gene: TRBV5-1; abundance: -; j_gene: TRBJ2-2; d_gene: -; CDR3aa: CASSLDGRDTGELFF; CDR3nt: TGCGCCAGCAGCTTGGACGGACGGGACACCGGGGAGCTGTTTTTT
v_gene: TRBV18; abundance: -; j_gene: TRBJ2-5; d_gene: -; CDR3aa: CASSPSISGETQYF; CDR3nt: TGTGCCAGCTCACCTTCGATTTCCGGGGAGACCCAGTACTTC
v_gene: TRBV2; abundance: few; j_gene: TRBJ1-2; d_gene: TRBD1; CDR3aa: CASSEQDRNYGYTF; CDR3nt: TGTGCCAGCAGTGAGCAGGACAGGAACTATGGCTACACCTTC
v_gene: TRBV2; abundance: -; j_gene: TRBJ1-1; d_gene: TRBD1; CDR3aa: CASRRTGGTEAFF; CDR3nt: TGTGCCAGCAGACGGACAGGGGGCACTGAAGCTTTCTTT
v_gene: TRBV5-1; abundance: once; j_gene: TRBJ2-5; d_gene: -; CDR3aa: CASRATGGLALETQYF; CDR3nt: TGCGCCAGCCGGGCGACAGGGGGACTAGCCCTAGAGACCCAGTACTTC
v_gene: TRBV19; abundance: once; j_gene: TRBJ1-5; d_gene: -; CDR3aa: CASSIAQYSNQPQHF; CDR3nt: TGTGCCAGTAGTATAGCTCAGTATAGCAATCAGCCCCAGCATTTT
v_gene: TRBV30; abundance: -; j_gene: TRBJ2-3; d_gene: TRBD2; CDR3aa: CAWRPRAGVTDTQYF; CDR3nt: TGTGCCTGGAGGCCTCGAGCGGGAGTGACAGATACGCAGTATTTT
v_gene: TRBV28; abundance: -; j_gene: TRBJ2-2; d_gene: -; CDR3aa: CASSFRQLTGELFF; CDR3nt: TGTGCCAGCAGTTTCAGACAGCTCACCGGGGAGCTGTTTTTT
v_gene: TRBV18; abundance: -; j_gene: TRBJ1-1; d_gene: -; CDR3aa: CASSPLTPSTEAFF; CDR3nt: TGTGCCAGCTCACCACTGACACCCTCCACTGAAGCTTTCTTT
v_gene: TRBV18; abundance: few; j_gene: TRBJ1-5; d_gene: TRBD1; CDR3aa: CASSPTGGNQPQHF; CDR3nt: TGTGCCAGCTCACCTACAGGGGGCAATCAGCCCCAGCATTTT
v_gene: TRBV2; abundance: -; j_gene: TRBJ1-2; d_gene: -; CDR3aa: CASPALGYYGYTF; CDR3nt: TGTGCCAGCCCGGCCCTTGGCTACTATGGCTACACCTTC
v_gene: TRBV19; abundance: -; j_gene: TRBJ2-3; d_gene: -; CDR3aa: CASSIWEKGDTQYF; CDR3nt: TGTGCCAGTAGTATTTGGGAAAAGGGGGATACGCAGTATTTT
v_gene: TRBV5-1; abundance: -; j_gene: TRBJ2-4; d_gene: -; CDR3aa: CASSLAVRSGHFMGAKNIQYF; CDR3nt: TGCGCCAGCAGCTTGGCGGTGCGTAGTGGCCATTTTATGGGGGCCAAAAACATTCAGTACTTC
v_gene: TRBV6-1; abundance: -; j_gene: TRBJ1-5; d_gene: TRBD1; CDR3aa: CASSELDRGFQPQHF; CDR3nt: TGTGCCAGCAGTGAACTGGACAGGGGTTTTCAGCCCCAGCATTTT
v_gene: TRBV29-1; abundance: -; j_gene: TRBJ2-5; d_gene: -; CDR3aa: CSVAVSQETQYF; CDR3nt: TGCAGCGTTGCCGTGTCCCAAGAGACCCAGTACTTC
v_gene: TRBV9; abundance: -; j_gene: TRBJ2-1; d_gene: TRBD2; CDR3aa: CASSVVYGGDEQFF; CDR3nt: TGTGCCAGCAGCGTAGTATATGGGGGGGATGAGCAGTTCTTC
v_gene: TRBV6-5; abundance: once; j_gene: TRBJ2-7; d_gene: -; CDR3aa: CASSYRRGIEQYF; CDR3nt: TGTGCCAGCAGTTACAGGCGGGGAATCGAGCAGTACTTC
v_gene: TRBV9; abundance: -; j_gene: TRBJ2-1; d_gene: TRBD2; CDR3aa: CASSSVGGRALVDNEQFF; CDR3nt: TGTGCCAGCAGCTCCGTGGGGGGGAGGGCACTCGTGGACAATGAGCAGTTCTTC
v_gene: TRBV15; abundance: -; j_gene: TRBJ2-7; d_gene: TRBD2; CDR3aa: CATSRGPSGIYEQYF; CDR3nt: TGTGCCACCAGCAGGGGACCTAGCGGGATCTACGAGCAGTACTTC
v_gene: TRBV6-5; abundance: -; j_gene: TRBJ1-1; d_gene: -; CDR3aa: CASRKGQSGRAFF; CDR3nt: TGTGCCAGCAGGAAGGGACAATCAGGAAGGGCTTTCTTT
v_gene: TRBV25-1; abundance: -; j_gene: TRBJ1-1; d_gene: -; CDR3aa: CASSDTGTTEAFF; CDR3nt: TGTGCCAGCAGTGACACAGGGACCACTGAAGCTTTCTTT
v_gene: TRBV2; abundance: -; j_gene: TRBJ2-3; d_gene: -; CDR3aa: CASSERLGDTQYF; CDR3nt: TGTGCCAGCAGTGAAAGGCTGGGGGATACGCAGTATTTT
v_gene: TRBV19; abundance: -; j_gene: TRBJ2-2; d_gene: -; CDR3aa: CASSNRELFF; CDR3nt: TGTGCCAGTAGTAATCGGGAGCTGTTTTTT
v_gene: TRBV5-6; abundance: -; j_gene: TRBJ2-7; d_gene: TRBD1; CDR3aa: CASSLTGTGVNEQYF; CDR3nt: TGTGCCAGCAGCCTGACCGGGACAGGGGTCAACGAGCAGTACTTC
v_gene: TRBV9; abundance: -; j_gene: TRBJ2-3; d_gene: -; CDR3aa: CASSVGSRGGKVMTQYF; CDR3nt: TGTGCCAGCAGCGTAGGCAGTCGGGGCGGGAAGGTGATGACGCAGTATTTT
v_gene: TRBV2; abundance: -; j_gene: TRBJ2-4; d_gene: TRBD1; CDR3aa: CASRGTGLNIQYF; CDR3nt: TGTGCCAGCAGGGGGACAGGGCTAAACATTCAGTACTTC
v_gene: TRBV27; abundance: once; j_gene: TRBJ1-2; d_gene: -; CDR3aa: CASSFGQHYGYTF; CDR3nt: TGTGCCAGCAGTTTCGGACAGCACTATGGCTACACCTTC
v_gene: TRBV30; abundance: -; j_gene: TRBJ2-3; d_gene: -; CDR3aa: CAWSVRGVRDTQYF; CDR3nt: TGTGCCTGGAGTGTACGAGGGGTGCGAGATACGCAGTATTTT
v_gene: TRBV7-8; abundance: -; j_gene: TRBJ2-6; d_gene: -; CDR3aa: CASSLKGQALSGANVLTF; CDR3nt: TGTGCCAGCAGCTTAAAAGGCCAGGCCCTATCTGGGGCCAACGTCCTGACTTTC
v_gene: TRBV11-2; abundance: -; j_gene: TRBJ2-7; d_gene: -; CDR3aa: CASSLARRFSYEQYF; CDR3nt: TGTGCCAGCAGCTTAGCCCGCCGGTTCTCCTACGAGCAGTACTTC